A single sample gave rise to the 14 T cell receptor beta chains below, sequenced in a study of OX40 agonist ivuxolimab in advanced cancers. The data were produced by immunoSEQ multiplex PCR, yet TCRdb's version contains in-frame clones alone and is incomplete. The repertoire holds some 150,000 clones, around nine tenths seen once, with 1.1% in the top ten. Sequenced material: CD4+ or CD8+ T cells sorted from blood, taken in a trial of the OX40 agonist ivuxolimab. All receptors come from an adult with an advanced solid tumor such as melanoma, head and neck, liver or kidney cancer.

The chain carries TRBV7-2 and TRBJ2-1; D might be TRBD1 (6 bases). The V and J ends lost 5 bases and 0 bases respectively, with 8 bases between them. Germline loops: CDR1 SGHTA, CDR2 FQGNSA. The CDR3 extends over 14 amino acids. The CDR3 sequence: CASSPRGSYNEQFF. The CDR3 DNA follows: TGTGCCAGCAGCCCCAGGGGCTCCTACAATGAGCAGTTCTTC.

The chain employs TRBV27 and TRBJ2-7; 10 bases agree with TRBD2. The CDR3 is 15 residues long. J lost 5 bases, V lost 3 bases, and 7 bases had no gene match. Germline V CDR1 and CDR2: MNHEY, SMNVEV (reference sequence). CDR3 residues: CASSLGLAGEHEQYF. CDR3 coding DNA: TGTGCCAGCAGTTTGGGGCTAGCGGGAGAACACGAGCAGTACTTC.

This chain joins TRBV6-1 and TRBJ1-2; no firm D call. This CDR3 has 13 residues. V was shortened by 1 base and J by 5 bases, with 8 bases between the two germline ends. Germline-derived CDR1 and CDR2 are MNHNS and SASEGT. In DNA, the CDR3 is TGTGCCAGCAGTGAAGATGGATTATATGGCTACACCTTC. This codes for CASSEDGLYGYTF.

J is TRBJ2-3 and V is TRBV7-9; D may be TRBD1 (6 bases). Germline assignment: CDR1 SEHNR and CDR2 FQNEAQ (reference sequence). The CDR3 sequence is 14 residues long. V was cut by 1 base and J by 5 bases, with 10 bases left in between. CDR3: CASSLGYREDTQYF. The CDR3, as DNA: TGTGCCAGCAGCTTAGGTTACAGGGAAGATACGCAGTATTTT.

The V and J genes are TRBV5-1 and TRBJ2-3; a weak D match, TRBD1 (5 bases). The CDR3 loop spans 14 amino acids. V lost 0 bases and J 4 bases, leaving 9 bases between the germline ends. The germline V gene has CDR1 SGHRS and CDR2 YFSETQ. The CDR3 DNA reads TGCGCCAGCAGCTTGGGGGGCCTTCCAGATACGCAGTATTTT. Its protein is CASSLGGLPDTQYF.

This chain uses TRBV5-1 with TRBJ2-3; 13 bases are a match to TRBD2. Germline V gene data show CDR1 as SGHRS and CDR2 as YFSETQ. The CDR3 extends over 17 amino acids. V lost 0 bases to trimming and J lost 2 bases; unmatched junction nucleotides: 3. The CDR3 spells CASSLGGLAGNTDTQYF. The CDR3 region has the DNA TGCGCCAGCAGCTTGGGGGGACTAGCGGGGAACACAGATACGCAGTATTTT. Combining the CDR3 with reference TRBV5-1 and TRBJ2-3 gives the whole variable domain KAGVTQTPRYLIKTRGQQVTLSCSPISGHRSVSWYQQTPGQGLQFLFEYFSETQRNKGNFPGRFSGRQFSNSRSEMNVSTLELGDSALYLCASSLGGLAGNTDTQYFGPGTRLTVL.

The chain employs TRBV6-5 and TRBJ2-7; D remains ambiguous. CDR3 length: 15 residues. Trimming removed 0 bases at V and 0 bases at J, with 9 bases between. Germline V gene data show CDR1 as MNHEY and CDR2 as SVGAGI. The CDR3 sequence: CASSYSPGVSYEQYF. DNA for the CDR3: TGTGCCAGCAGTTACTCGCCCGGTGTCTCCTACGAGCAGTACTTC.

The chain employs TRBV28 and TRBJ2-1, with 8 bases aligning to TRBD2. V lost 4 bases, J lost 4 bases, and 9 bases stayed unmatched. Germline CDR1 MDHEN, CDR2 SYDVKM. The CDR3 covers 16 residues. The CDR3 spells CASSSSSGTIYNEQFF. DNA of the CDR3: TGTGCCAGCAGTTCAAGTAGCGGGACCATATACAATGAGCAGTTCTTC.

V usage is TRBV29-1 and J usage is TRBJ1-4; D is ambiguous. The ends were cut back, 4 bases at V and 3 bases at J, with 15 bases in the middle. Per the germline V gene, CDR1 is SQVTM and CDR2 is ANQGSEA. The CDR3 sequence is 15 residues long. The CDR3 loop is CSVAGRAGPNEKLFF. In nucleotides, the CDR3 is TGCAGCGTTGCGGGAAGGGCTGGCCCTAATGAAAAACTGTTTTTT.

The genes are TRBV7-3 and TRBJ2-3; 7 nucleotides match TRBD2. With V trimmed by 5 bases and J by 2 bases, 7 bases remained unmatched. CDR1 is SGHTA and CDR2 is FQGTGA in the germline V gene. The CDR3 runs to 15 residues. Here the CDR3 DNA reads TGTGCCAGCAGCGTAGCGGGCGGGTACACAGATACGCAGTATTTT. Translation: CASSVAGGYTDTQYF.

The V and J genes are TRBV19 and TRBJ2-1; no clear D gene. The ends were cut back, 3 bases at V and 0 bases at J, with 9 bases in the middle. This CDR3 has 15 residues. Looked up from germline, CDR1 is LNHDA and CDR2 is SQIVND (reference sequence). DNA for the CDR3: TGTGCCAGTAGTATGGGCGGATTCTCCTACAATGAGCAGTTCTTC. Translating gives CASSMGGFSYNEQFF.

This chain links TRBV15 with TRBJ1-2; 7 positions match TRBD1. Trimming took 0 bases from V and 8 from J; bases not matched to a gene: 3. The CDR3 sequence is 13 residues long. CDR1 LNHNV and CDR2 YYDKDF come from the germline V gene (reference sequence). CDR3 residues: CATSREQGLGYTF. The CDR3, as DNA: TGTGCCACCAGCAGAGAACAGGGGTTAGGCTACACCTTC. Drawing the rest from reference TRBV15 and TRBJ1-2, the complete variable domain is DAMVIQNPRYQVTQFGKPVTLSCSQTLNHNVMYWYQQKSSQAPKLLFHYYDKDFNNEADTPDNFQSRRPNTSFCFLDIRSPGLGDTAMYLCATSREQGLGYTFGSGTRLTVV.

The rearrangement uses TRBV29-1 and TRBJ1-1; 8 bases map to TRBD1. V was clipped by 3 bases and J by 5 bases; unmatched bases: 5. Germline V CDR1 and CDR2: SQVTM, ANQGSEA. The CDR3 length is 13 residues. The CDR3 loop is CSVEGQVGTEAFF. The CDR3 DNA follows: TGCAGCGTTGAGGGACAGGTTGGTACTGAAGCTTTCTTT.

The chain links TRBV19 to TRBJ1-5, with D maybe TRBD1 (5 bases). Per germline, CDR1 LNHDA and CDR2 SQIVND (reference sequence). V was shortened by 10 bases and J by 7 bases, with 20 bases between the two germline ends. The CDR3 has 14 residues. DNA for the CDR3: TGTGCCACCTCCGACCCGGGGGATCTCCAGCCCCAGCATTTT. This encodes CATSDPGDLQPQHF.